This T cell receptor (beta chain) was found in a study of T cell responses to AZD1222 COVID-19 vaccine. The CDR3 totals 14 residues. The ends lost 2 bases at V and 3 bases at J; junction bases unmatched: 4. Germline assignment: CDR1 SGHTS and CDR2 YDEGEE. The method was immunoSEQ multiplex PCR; TCRdb's version includes in-frame clones alone and lacks a portion of them. This repertoire shows under 200,000 clones, about nine tenths found once; its top ten account for 5.5%. The specimen comprised peripheral blood, sampled on day 0 of AZD1222 vaccination. The chain uses TRBV5-8 and TRBJ2-7; 8 bases are shared with TRBD2. The clonotype comes from an adult in good health. The CDR3 is CASSLPGLDYEQYF. The CDR3 DNA sequence: TGTGCCAGCAGCTTACCGGGACTAGACTACGAGCAGTACTTC.